The 31 T cell receptor beta chains reported below all come from one sample, sequenced in a study of breast tumors, draining lymph nodes, adjacent tissues. The lymph nodes were axillary draining lymph nodes from breast cancer patients. From the multiplex PCR reads, TCRdb called clonotypes with MiXCR, one entry per CDR3 protein. The data show 85,000 to 130,000 distinct CDR3 sequences, with 30% seen just once and less than 6% held by the top ten. The sequenced sample was axillary lymph node tissue. All receptors come from a female donor with breast cancer. Some clones in this sample may be carry-over from other donors' samples.

The rearrangement uses TRBV7-2 and TRBJ2-3; 16 nucleotides align to TRBD2. Trimming removed 8 bases from V and 5 bases from J; junction bases left unmatched: 10. Germline V gene sequence: CDR1 SGHTA, CDR2 FQGNSA. The CDR3 runs 17 residues. The CDR3 spells CASGFGTSGRARDTQYF. CDR3 coding DNA: TGTGCCAGCGGGTTCGGGACTAGCGGGAGGGCGAGAGATACGCAGTATTTT. Supplemented by reference TRBV7-2 and TRBJ2-3, the full variable domain reads GAGVSQSPSNKVTEKGKDVELRCDPISGHTALYWYRQSLGQGLEFLIYFQGNSAPDKSGLPSDRFSAERTGGSVSTLTIQRTQQEDSAVYLCASGFGTSGRARDTQYFGPGTRLTVL.

This clonotype appeared many times. The chain combines TRBV30 with TRBJ2-3; D is perhaps TRBD2 (5 bases). Trimming stripped 4 bases from V and 0 bases from J, with 8 bases between. The CDR3 totals 13 residues. In germline, CDR1 is GTSNPN, CDR2 SVGIG (reference sequence). The CDR3 here is CAWNIASTDTQYF. The CDR3 DNA sequence: TGTGCCTGGAACATAGCGAGCACAGATACGCAGTATTTT. Filled out from reference TRBV30 and TRBJ2-3, the complete variable domain reads SQTIHQWPATLVQPVGSPLSLECTVEGTSNPNLYWYRQAAGRGLQLLFYSVGIGQISSEVPQNLSASRPQDRQFILSSKKLLLSDSGFYLCAWNIASTDTQYFGPGTRLTVL.

There are a few counts of this clonotype. The rearrangement joins TRBV30 to TRBJ1-1, with D tentatively TRBD1 (5 bases). There are 12 residues in the CDR3. Germline assignment: CDR1 GTSNPN and CDR2 SVGIG (reference sequence). V gave up 1 base and J gave up 3 bases, with 6 bases separating them. CDR3 sequence reads: CAWSGQYTEAFF. As DNA, the CDR3 is TGTGCCTGGAGTGGACAGTACACTGAAGCTTTCTTT.

This clonotype was recorded a few times. This chain links TRBV6-5 with TRBJ1-1, with a possible D match to TRBD1 (6 bases). CDR1 MNHEY and CDR2 SVGAGI come from the germline V gene. CDR3 length: 13 residues. Trimming left V 2 bases short and J 5 bases short, with 9 bases between. CDR3 sequence reads: CASSYRGATEAFF. The CDR3, as DNA: TGTGCCAGCAGTTACAGGGGGGCAACTGAAGCTTTCTTT.

The sample holds many counts of this clonotype. The chain has TRBV4-2 and TRBJ2-1; 14 nucleotides line up with TRBD2. Germline V gene sequence: CDR1 LGHNA, CDR2 YNFKEQ. This CDR3 region has 15 residues. After removal of 3 bases from V and 6 bases from J, the junction contained 1 base not matched to a gene. CDR3 DNA sequence: TGTGCCAGCAGCCAGGGGACTAGCGGGAGCAATGAGCAGTTCTTC. It translates to CASSQGTSGSNEQFF.

At least ten counts were recorded for this clonotype. This chain joins TRBV5-1 and TRBJ1-2, with D possibly matching TRBD1 (5 bases). CDR3 size: 14 residues. Germline lookup yields CDR1 SGHRS and CDR2 YFSETQ. With 0 bases removed from V and 8 bases from J, the gap between germline ends came to 14 bases. The CDR3: CASSLEWGISGYTF. The DNA for the CDR3 is TGCGCCAGCAGCTTGGAATGGGGGATTAGCGGCTACACCTTC.

This clonotype was seen ten or more times. The V gene is TRBV19, the J gene TRBJ2-3, with D hard to call. The CDR3 covers 14 residues. V was shortened by 0 bases and J by 5 bases, with 9 bases between the two germline ends. Germline-derived CDR1 and CDR2 are LNHDA and SQIVND (reference sequence). The CDR3, as DNA: TGTGCCAGTAGTATAGAATCGTACCAAGATACGCAGTATTTT. This encodes CASSIESYQDTQYF.

This clonotype was counted ten times or more. The chain employs TRBV15 and TRBJ1-2; no firm D call. V lost 0 bases and J 3 bases, leaving 8 bases between the germline ends. CDR3 size: 14 residues. Germline values: CDR1 LNHNV, CDR2 YYDKDF (reference sequence). CDR3 region: CATSRDLRDYGYTF. CDR3 DNA sequence: TGTGCCACCAGCAGAGATCTTAGGGACTATGGCTACACCTTC.

There are many counts of this clonotype. This may be a read error, as it is one base from a much larger clone. Because it lacks the conserved phenylalanine or tryptophan at the end, this CDR3 is likely a read error. The chain is built from TRBV7-9 and TRBJ2-5; D is ambiguous. The germline CDR1 and CDR2 sequences are SEHNR and FQNEAQ (reference sequence). The CDR3 is 14 residues long. With 0 bases removed from V and 0 bases from J, the gap between germline ends came to 5 bases. Here the CDR3 DNA reads TGTGCCAGCAGCTTAGCCAGGTACCAAGAGACCCAGTACCTC. Protein: CASSLARYQETQYL.

In regard to this clonotype: Germline and junction disagree at one end, which may indicate a read error. The chain uses TRBV20-1 and TRBJ2-3; D is undetermined. The CDR3 is 13 residues long. The germline V gene has CDR1 DFQATT and CDR2 SNEGSKA (reference sequence). The CDR3 DNA sequence: TGCAGCGCTAGAGATCAAGGCATAGATACGCAGTATTTT. Its translation is CSARDQGIDTQYF.

This clonotype was seen just once. The chain joins TRBV7-3 to TRBJ1-6, with TRBD1 matching 8 bases. The length of the CDR3 is 16 residues. J lost 8 bases, V lost 2 bases, and 8 bases had no gene match. CDR1 and CDR2 (germline): SGHTA, FQGTGA. CDR3 sequence (DNA): TGTGCCAGCAGCTTACTCGGACAGGGATGGGATTCACCCCTCCACTTT. This translates into CASSLLGQGWDSPLHF.

This clonotype has ten or more counts. V gene TRBV5-1 combines with J gene TRBJ2-5; weak D call: TRBD2 (6 bases). Germline assignment: CDR1 SGHRS and CDR2 YFSETQ. V lost 1 base to trimming and J lost 4 bases, with 11 bases between them. CDR3 length equals 14 residues. DNA of the CDR3: TGCGCCAGCAGCTTGAGTGGAGGGGCAGAGACCCAGTACTTC. This encodes CASSLSGGAETQYF. The whole variable domain, filled in from reference TRBV5-1 and TRBJ2-5, reads KAGVTQTPRYLIKTRGQQVTLSCSPISGHRSVSWYQQTPGQGLQFLFEYFSETQRNKGNFPGRFSGRQFSNSRSEMNVSTLELGDSALYLCASSLSGGAETQYFGPGTRLLVL.

With respect to this clonotype: The conserved final phenylalanine or tryptophan is absent from the CDR3, which likely points to a read error. It is unclear where the CDR3 begins or ends on the DNA, so no DNA is shown, and the CDR3 is as TCRdb lists it. V gene TRBV5-6 combines with J gene TRBJ2-5; the table's D gene call, TRBD1, was not cross checked with the DNA. From its first to its last residue, the CDR3 has 19 amino acids. CDR1 is SGHDT and CDR2 is YYEEEE in the germline V gene. The CDR3 reads CASSFLSGGGWNYGYTFGS.

This clonotype has ten or more counts. The rearrangement links TRBV6-6 to TRBJ1-4; no clear D gene. Germline values: CDR1 MNHNY, CDR2 SVGAGI (reference sequence). This CDR3 comprises 12 residues. V lost 2 bases and J 8 bases, leaving 6 bases between the germline ends. The CDR3 sequence: CASSYPREKLFF. CDR3 in DNA: TGTGCCAGCAGTTACCCTAGGGAAAAACTGTTTTTT.

This clonotype came up a few times. This may come from a read error, since a much larger clone is one base off. The V gene is TRBV6-2 or TRBV6-3, the J gene TRBJ1-2, with 10 nucleotides matching TRBD1. Germline V gene data show CDR1 as MNHEY and CDR2 as SVGEGT. This CDR3 has 16 residues. Trimming cost V 5 bases and J 2 bases; bases outside gene matches: 8. DNA of the CDR3: TGTGCCAGCAGTCACAGCAGGACAGGGGGAAACTATGGCTACACCTTC. It yields the protein CASSHSRTGGNYGYTF.

The sample holds a few counts of this clonotype. The V call is TRBV27, the J call TRBJ2-1; 7 nucleotides line up with TRBD2. After removal of 6 bases from V and 9 bases from J, the junction contained 11 bases not matched to a gene. The germline V gene has CDR1 MNHEY and CDR2 SMNVEV (reference sequence). The CDR3 sequence is 14 residues long. CDR3 nucleotide sequence: TGTGCCAGCAGCAGCGGGGCCGACTGGGGTGAGCAGTTCTTC. As protein: CASSSGADWGEQFF.

The genes are TRBV24-1 and TRBJ2-3; 10 bases are a match to TRBD1. This CDR3 comprises 16 residues. The J segment lost 1 base and the V segment lost 2 bases, leaving 2 bases of the junction unmatched. Germline V gene lookup returns CDR1 KGHDR and CDR2 SFDVKD. The CDR3 is CATSDSGTGGTDTQYF. The CDR3 DNA is TGTGCCACCAGTGATTCGGGGACAGGGGGCACAGATACGCAGTATTTT.

This clonotype has at least ten counts. The V gene is TRBV14, the J gene TRBJ2-7; 7 bases are a match to TRBD1. Per the germline V gene, CDR1 is SGHDN and CDR2 is FVKESK. This CDR3 spans 16 amino acids. The trim removed 4 bases at V and 3 bases at J, leaving 12 bases unmatched. The CDR3 spells CASSLRGPSHHYEQYF. The CDR3 nucleotides are TGTGCCAGCAGCCTTAGGGGGCCCAGCCACCACTACGAGCAGTACTTC.

The chain employs TRBV6-6 and TRBJ1-2, with 8 nucleotides matching TRBD1. J gave up 7 bases and V 6 bases, and 7 bases lay outside the gene matches. In germline, CDR1 is MNHNY, CDR2 SVGAGI (reference sequence). This CDR3 has 13 residues. The CDR3 DNA is TGTGCCAGCAGAAATTCAGGGGGCGCTGGCTACACCTTC. Translating gives CASRNSGGAGYTF.

The chain links TRBV20-1 to TRBJ2-7, with D possibly matching TRBD2 (6 bases). This CDR3 is 12 amino acids long. Trimming stripped 2 bases from V and 4 bases from J, with 9 bases between. The germline CDR1 and CDR2 sequences are DFQATT and SNEGSKA (reference sequence). Here the CDR3 DNA reads TGCAGTGCTAGAAGACTAGGGTACGAGCAGTACTTC. It codes for CSARRLGYEQYF.

This clonotype was picked up a small number of times. J is TRBJ1-5 and V is TRBV25-1; D is perhaps TRBD1 (5 bases). The V end was cut by 8 bases, the J end by 1 base, with 21 bases between. Per germline, CDR1 MGHDK and CDR2 SYGVNS. The CDR3 spans 17 residues. In nucleotides, the CDR3 is TGTGCCAGCTCACCTTCGATAGTGTCAGGGAGCAATCAGCCCCAGCATTTT. Translating gives CASSPSIVSGSNQPQHF.

There are many counts of this clonotype. V and J are TRBV29-1 and TRBJ2-6; D is unclear. The CDR3 spans 14 residues. The germline CDR1 and CDR2 sequences are SQVTM and ANQGSEA. V lost 1 base and J lost 0, with 4 bases in between. CDR3 bases: TGCAGCGTTGAAGGGACCTCTGGGGCCAACGTCCTGACTTTC. Translated: CSVEGTSGANVLTF.

The chain recombines TRBV27 with TRBJ2-6; D gene ambiguous. CDR1 and CDR2 (germline): MNHEY, SMNVEV (reference sequence). The CDR3 runs 15 residues. The V gene lost 2 bases and the J gene lost 6 bases, with 11 bases spanning the gap. CDR3 nucleotides: TGTGCCAGCAGTTTAACGAGCTCCGAGGCCAACGTCCTGACTTTC. Protein: CASSLTSSEANVLTF.

A word on this clonotype: This could be a read error, since a much larger clone is one nucleotide away. The gene calls are TRBV6-2 or TRBV6-3 and TRBJ2-5, with 7 bases aligning to TRBD1. The J segment lost 4 bases and the V segment lost 5 bases, leaving 7 bases of the junction unmatched. Germline V CDR1 and CDR2: MNHEY, SVGEGT. CDR3 length: 14 amino acids. CDR3 DNA sequence: TGTGCCAGCAGTCACATTGCAGGGGGAGAGACCCAGTACTTC. Encoded protein: CASSHIAGGETQYF.

This clonotype was recorded many times. The chain has TRBV11-2 and TRBJ2-5; TRBD2 aligns across 7 bases. CDR1 and CDR2 (germline): SGHAT, FQNNGV. Trimming cost V 3 bases and J 4 bases; bases outside gene matches: 8. The CDR3 is made up of 15 amino acids. The CDR3 loop reads CASSFPAGTPETQYF. CDR3 bases: TGTGCCAGCAGCTTCCCAGCGGGGACCCCAGAGACCCAGTACTTC.

This clonotype was detected only a few times. Being one base from a much bigger clone, this may be a read error. This rearrangement joins TRBV6-5 to TRBJ2-7, with a weak D call TRBD1 (6 bases). Germline CDR1 reads MNHEY; CDR2 reads SVGAGI. The CDR3 runs to 14 residues. Trimming took off 5 bases at V and 0 bases at J, with 11 bases between the two ends. The CDR3: CASSHMGASYEQYF. CDR3 coding DNA: TGTGCCAGCAGTCACATGGGGGCCTCCTACGAGCAGTACTTC.

This clonotype was counted ten times or more. The V call is TRBV20-1, the J call TRBJ2-6, with 7 bases identical to TRBD2. The length of the CDR3 is 15 residues. V shed 5 bases and J 0 bases; nucleotides not matched to a gene: 4. The germline V gene encodes CDR1 DFQATT and CDR2 SNEGSKA (reference sequence). CDR3 loop: CSAEGRGSGANVLTF. In nucleotides, the CDR3 is TGCAGTGCTGAGGGGAGGGGCTCTGGGGCCAACGTCCTGACTTTC.

This clonotype has ten or more counts. The V and J genes are TRBV19 and TRBJ1-5; the D is unclear. V was trimmed by 4 bases and J by 5 bases, leaving 9 bases between them. The CDR3 is made up of 13 amino acids. Germline loops: CDR1 LNHDA, CDR2 SQIVND (reference sequence). This CDR3 is CASSSRPDQPQHF. The CDR3, as DNA: TGTGCCAGTAGTAGCAGACCTGATCAGCCCCAGCATTTT.

This clonotype was picked up many times. The chain recombines TRBV5-1 with TRBJ2-1; 10 bases match TRBD2. The CDR3 covers 14 residues. V lost 5 bases and J lost 6; bases outside the gene matches: 5. Germline CDR1 SGHRS, CDR2 YFSETQ. The CDR3 protein is CASRALAGGNEQFF. In DNA, the CDR3 is TGCGCCAGCAGAGCGTTAGCGGGAGGCAATGAGCAGTTCTTC.

The chain links TRBV11-2 to TRBJ1-2; D remains unclear. V was trimmed by 5 bases and J by 2 bases, leaving 18 bases between them. Germline CDR1 and CDR2: SGHAT and FQNNGV. The CDR3 loop spans 16 amino acids. The CDR3 coding sequence is TGTGCCAGCAGCCAAGATAGTTGGGCAACCAACTATGGCTACACCTTC. Its protein is CASSQDSWATNYGYTF. Supplemented by reference TRBV11-2 and TRBJ1-2, the full variable domain reads EAGVAQSPRYKIIEKRQSVAFWCNPISGHATLYWYQQILGQGPKLLIQFQNNGVVDDSQLPKDRFSAERLKGVDSTLKIQPAKLEDSAVYLCASSQDSWATNYGYTFGSGTRLTVV.

This clonotype was found a few times. The chain is built from TRBV27 and TRBJ1-5; 7 bases fit TRBD1. The CDR3 sequence is 15 residues long. V lost 6 bases to trimming and J lost 3 bases; unmatched junction nucleotides: 8. The germline gives CDR1 MNHEY, CDR2 SMNVEV (reference sequence). The CDR3 sequence is CASRARRGDNQPQHF. CDR3 nucleotides: TGTGCCAGCAGAGCTCGCAGGGGGGACAATCAGCCCCAGCATTTT.